This is a list of T cell receptor beta chains from one sample in a study of cytomegalovirus exposure and HLA in healthy donors. Produced via immunoSEQ multiplex PCR; TCRdb's table is partial and in-frame only. The listing records about 200,000 clones. Sequencing was done on a sample of PBMCs. The origin of the receptors is a girl aged 2 to 10 in good health and CMV-seropositive. The CDR3 runs from the conserved cysteine through the conserved F or W. The order of the fields is J gene, V gene, D gene, CDR3 protein, CDR3 DNA. D genes are given only for firm matches.

TRBJ2-7,TRBV4-2,.,CASSPDTYEQYF,TGTGCCAGCAGCCCAGACACCTACGAGCAGTACTTC
TRBJ2-5,TRBV2,TRBD2,CASSDGGTSVQRGTQYF,TGTGCCAGCAGTGACGGTGGGACTAGCGTTCAAAGGGGGACCCAGTACTTC
TRBJ1-5,TRBV27,TRBD1,CASSLSQGQGNQPQHF,TGTGCCAGCAGTTTATCCCAAGGACAGGGCAATCAGCCCCAGCATTTT
TRBJ2-7,TRBV28,TRBD1,CASVRTGTSYEQYF,TGTGCCAGCGTGCGGACAGGTACCTCCTACGAGCAGTACTTC
TRBJ2-1,TRBV11-2,.,CASSLDLSNEQFF,TGTGCCAGCAGCTTAGATCTTAGCAATGAGCAGTTCTTC
TRBJ1-4,TRBV10-3,TRBD1,CAISTSGGSEKLFF,TGTGCCATCAGTACATCAGGGGGCAGTGAAAAACTGTTTTTT
TRBJ1-2,TRBV20-1,.,CSADHLGGYTF,TGCAGTGCTGACCACTTGGGCGGCTACACCTTC
TRBJ2-3,TRBV15,.,CATSRYSGASTDTQYF,TGTGCCACCAGCAGATATAGCGGAGCTAGCACAGATACGCAGTATTTT
TRBJ2-1,TRBV19,TRBD2,CASSGSGGNNEQFF,TGTGCCAGTTCAGGGAGCGGGGGGAACAATGAGCAGTTCTTC
TRBJ2-7,TRBV5-1,TRBD1,CASSLAPTGRYEQYF,TGCGCCAGCAGCTTGGCCCCGACAGGGCGGTACGAGCAGTACTTC
TRBJ1-2,TRBV5-1,TRBD1,CASKAGTGGDRHYGYTF,TGCGCCAGCAAGGCCGGGACAGGGGGTGACAGGCACTATGGCTACACCTTC
TRBJ2-1,TRBV9,.,CASSVAKNLAGQVNEQFF,TGTGCCAGCAGCGTAGCGAAGAATCTGGCAGGGCAGGTCAATGAGCAGTTCTTC
TRBJ2-1,TRBV5-6,TRBD1,CASSSGTVTYNEQFF,TGTGCCAGCAGCTCCGGGACAGTGACCTACAATGAGCAGTTCTTC
TRBJ2-7,TRBV9,.,CASSPGTTYEQYF,TGTGCCAGCAGCCCGGGGACAACCTACGAGCAGTACTTC
TRBJ2-1,TRBV27,TRBD2,CASSLSGSSYNEQFF,TGTGCCAGCAGTTTAAGCGGGAGCTCCTACAATGAGCAGTTCTTC
TRBJ2-7,TRBV2,.,CASGGSETYEQYF,TGTGCCTCCGGAGGCAGTGAGACCTACGAGCAGTACTTC
TRBJ1-1,TRBV7-2,.,CASSLGRGRNTEAFF,TGTGCCAGCAGCTTAGGACGTGGGAGGAACACTGAAGCTTTCTTT
TRBJ2-1,TRBV13,TRBD1,CASSFFRRQGAEDEQFF,TGTGCCAGCAGCTTTTTCCGCCGACAGGGGGCTGAAGATGAGCAGTTCTTC
TRBJ2-3,TRBV6-4,.,CASSGGEETDTQYF,TGTGCCAGCAGTGGGGGAGAGGAGACAGATACGCAGTATTTT
TRBJ1-1,TRBV27,TRBD1,CASRTRGREDMNTEAFF,TGTGCCAGCAGAACTAGGGGGCGCGAGGACATGAACACTGAAGCTTTCTTT
TRBJ1-1,TRBV5-1,TRBD1,CASSLGTENTEAFF,TGCGCCAGCAGCCTCGGGACAGAGAACACTGAAGCTTTCTTT
TRBJ2-7,TRBV7-2,.,CASSLGTAVSYEQYF,TGTGCCAGCAGCTTAGGGACAGCGGTCTCCTACGAGCAGTACTTC
TRBJ1-5,TRBV2,TRBD1,CASSEVLGTGNQPQHF,TGTGCCAGCAGTGAAGTTTTGGGGACAGGGAATCAGCCCCAGCATTTT
TRBJ1-4,TRBV4-2,TRBD1,CASSHGQGVRSNEKLFF,TGTGCCAGCAGCCATGGACAGGGAGTAAGGTCTAATGAAAAACTGTTTTTT
TRBJ2-3,TRBV6-1,.,CASSEVADTQYF,TGTGCCAGCAGTGAAGTAGCAGATACGCAGTATTTT
TRBJ1-2,TRBV10-2,.,CASRAPYGYTF,TGCGCCAGCAGGGCCCCCTATGGCTACACCTTC
TRBJ2-5,TRBV7-2,.,CASSLGAGLYLEQYF,TGTGCCAGCAGCTTAGGGGCGGGATTATACCTTGAGCAGTACTTC
TRBJ1-2,TRBV29-1,.,CSALQGPDYGYTF,TGCAGCGCTCTACAGGGCCCGGACTATGGCTACACCTTC
TRBJ2-7,TRBV6-1,.,CASTRLVSDEQYF,TGTGCCAGCACCAGACTAGTCTCAGACGAGCAGTACTTC
TRBJ1-4,TRBV4-1,TRBD1,CASSQEPGTGNEKLFF,TGCGCCAGCAGCCAGGAACCCGGGACAGGGAATGAAAAACTGTTTTTT
TRBJ1-5,TRBV30,TRBD1,CAWSRDRVQPQHF,TGTGCCTGGAGTAGAGACAGGGTCCAGCCCCAGCATTTT
TRBJ1-5,TRBV10-2,.,CASSTDTGQLSNQPQHF,TGCGCCAGCAGTACCGACACTGGACAGCTTTCTAATCAGCCCCAGCATTTT
TRBJ2-3,TRBV15,.,CATSVGLKGTDTQYF,TGTGCCACCAGCGTAGGACTAAAAGGCACAGATACGCAGTATTTT
TRBJ2-3,TRBV6-1,TRBD2,CASSELTSGFKSTDTQYF,TGTGCCAGCAGTGAATTGACTAGCGGGTTTAAGAGCACAGATACGCAGTATTTT
TRBJ1-3,TRBV30,TRBD1,CAWSVRRGTDTIYF,TGTGCCTGGAGTGTACGCAGGGGGACGGACACCATATATTTT
TRBJ1-4,TRBV27,.,CASRQGPRGEKLFF,TGTGCCAGCAGGCAGGGGCCTCGGGGTGAAAAACTGTTTTTT
TRBJ1-5,TRBV28,.,CASSGLSNNQPQHF,TGTGCCAGCAGCGGGTTGTCGAACAATCAGCCCCAGCATTTT
TRBJ2-7,TRBV27,TRBD1,CASSLTPTGSSYEQYF,TGTGCCAGCAGTTTAACCCCGACAGGGTCCTCCTACGAGCAGTACTTC
TRBJ1-1,TRBV18,.,CASSPFPPGQNTEAFF,TGTGCCAGCTCACCATTCCCGCCGGGACAGAACACTGAAGCTTTCTTT
TRBJ1-4,TRBV28,TRBD1,CASSRDGTGAEKLFF,TGTGCCAGCAGCCGAGACGGGACAGGGGCCGAAAAACTGTTTTTT
TRBJ1-4,TRBV25-1,.,CASSELSRADEELFF,TGTGCCAGCAGTGAATTGAGCAGGGCCGACGAGGAACTGTTTTTT
TRBJ2-7,TRBV27,TRBD2,CASSLSLAGRSSYYEQYF,TGTGCCAGCAGTTTAAGTCTAGCGGGACGTTCAAGCTACTACGAGCAGTACTTC
TRBJ2-3,TRBV11-2,.,CASSLDHAGSIGTDTQYF,TGTGCCAGCAGCTTAGATCATGCGGGCAGCATCGGTACAGATACGCAGTATTTT
TRBJ2-2,TRBV29-1,TRBD2,CSVRLATSPNTGELFF,TGCAGCGTGAGGTTAGCGACTAGCCCGAACACCGGGGAGCTGTTTTTT
TRBJ2-2,TRBV9,.,CASSVASGGELFF,TGTGCCAGCAGCGTAGCATCGGGCGGGGAGCTGTTTTTT
TRBJ2-1,TRBV4-1,TRBD2,CASSQVPAGGGAPNEQFF,TGCGCCAGCAGCCAAGTCCCAGCGGGAGGTGGGGCCCCCAATGAGCAGTTCTTC
TRBJ2-5,TRBV9,.,CASSNGGVGETQYF,TGTGCCAGCAGCAACGGGGGAGTGGGGGAGACCCAGTACTTC